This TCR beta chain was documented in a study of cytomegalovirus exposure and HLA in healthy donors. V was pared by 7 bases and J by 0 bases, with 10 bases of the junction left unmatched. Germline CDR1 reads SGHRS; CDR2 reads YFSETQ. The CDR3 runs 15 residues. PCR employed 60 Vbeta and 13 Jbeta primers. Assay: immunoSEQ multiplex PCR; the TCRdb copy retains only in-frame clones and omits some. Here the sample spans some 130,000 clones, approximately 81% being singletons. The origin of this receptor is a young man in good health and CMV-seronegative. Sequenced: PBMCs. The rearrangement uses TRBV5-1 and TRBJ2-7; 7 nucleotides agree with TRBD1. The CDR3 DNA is TGCGCCAGCTACCCGACAGGGACGAGCTCCTACGAGCAGTACTTC. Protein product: CASYPTGTSSYEQYF.